The 26 T cell receptor beta chains below all came from one sample that was sequenced in a study of OX40 agonist ivuxolimab in advanced cancers. Data came from immunoSEQ multiplex PCR; TCRdb stores just in-frame clones and leaves some out. This table has more than 50,000 clones, 75% to 90% appearing once. This specimen consisted of CD4+ or CD8+ T cells sorted from blood, obtained in a trial of the OX40 agonist ivuxolimab. These receptors came from an adult with an advanced solid tumor such as melanoma, head and neck, liver or kidney cancer.

In this sample, this clone turned up a few times. The gene calls are TRBV7-8 and TRBJ2-5, with 11 bases aligning to TRBD2. The germline gives CDR1 SGHVS, CDR2 FQNEAQ. The CDR3 runs 14 residues. Trimming at V came to 5 bases and at J to 4 bases, leaving 3 bases not matched to a gene. CDR3 sequence reads: CASSLLAGGETQYF. CDR3 sequence (DNA): TGTGCCAGCAGCCTTCTAGCGGGAGGAGAGACCCAGTACTTC.

The gene calls are TRBV19 and TRBJ1-1, with D perhaps TRBD1 (5 bases). The V gene lost 5 bases and the J gene lost 7 bases, with 14 bases spanning the gap. Germline V lookup: CDR1 LNHDA, CDR2 SQIVND (reference sequence). The CDR3 covers 13 residues. The CDR3 bases are TGTGCCAGTAGTTACCGGGACGGATTTGAAGCTTTCTTT. Residues: CASSYRDGFEAFF.

The chain recombines TRBV2 with TRBJ2-1; TRBD2 agrees at 8 bases. CDR1 is SNHLY, CDR2 FYNNEI, per germline. The V gene end was trimmed by 7 bases and the J gene end by 7 bases; junction bases not matched to a gene: 9. This CDR3 region has 14 residues. CDR3 sequence: CASISGKGTNEQFF. The CDR3 bases are TGTGCCAGCATTAGCGGGAAGGGAACGAATGAGCAGTTCTTC.

The chain has TRBV18 and TRBJ1-3; no firm D call. V lost 4 bases and J 0 bases, leaving 13 bases between the germline ends. The CDR3 consists of 16 residues. Germline CDR1 and CDR2: KGHSH and LQKENI. CDR3 residues: CASSQSGWNSGNTIYF. CDR3 nucleotide sequence: TGTGCCAGCTCACAGTCTGGCTGGAACTCTGGAAACACCATATATTTT. Using reference TRBV18 and TRBJ1-3 for the parts outside the CDR3, the full variable domain is NAGVMQNPRHLVRRRGQEARLRCSPMKGHSHVYWYRQLPEEGLKFMVYLQKENIIDESGMPKERFSAEFPKEGPSILRIQQVVRGDSAAYFCASSQSGWNSGNTIYFGEGSWLTVV.

This rearrangement joins TRBV7-2 to TRBJ2-1; 10 bases are shared with TRBD2. This CDR3 contains 15 residues. V lost 5 bases to trimming and J lost 9 bases; unmatched junction nucleotides: 10. CDR1 SGHTA and CDR2 FQGNSA come from the germline V gene. Here the CDR3 reads CASSTESGGVGEQFF. Written as DNA, the CDR3 is TGTGCCAGCAGCACGGAGAGCGGGGGGGTGGGTGAGCAGTTCTTC. Using reference TRBV7-2 and TRBJ2-1 for the parts outside the CDR3, the full variable domain is GAGVSQSPSNKVTEKGKDVELRCDPISGHTALYWYRQSLGQGLEFLIYFQGNSAPDKSGLPSDRFSAERTGGSVSTLTIQRTQQEDSAVYLCASSTESGGVGEQFFGPGTRLTVL.

The chain combines TRBV10-1 with TRBJ2-6, with D unclear. This CDR3 is built from 16 residues. V gave up 4 bases and J gave up 0 bases, with 10 bases separating them. Germline CDR1 and CDR2: WNHNN and SYGVQD (reference sequence). CDR3 in DNA: TGCGCCAGCAGTGGGGGTTCGGGCTCTGGGGCCAACGTCCTGACTTTC. As protein: CASSGGSGSGANVLTF.

The rearrangement links TRBV5-4 to TRBJ2-2; TRBD1 might be the D (8 bases). With 4 bases removed from V and 8 bases from J, the gap between germline ends came to 15 bases. CDR1 is SGHNT and CDR2 is YYREEE in the germline V gene (reference sequence). This CDR3 spans 14 amino acids. CDR3 in DNA: TGTGCCAGCAGCCCGCGGGGGACAGGAGGGGAGCTGTTTTTT. This sequence encodes CASSPRGTGGELFF.

This chain joins TRBV28 and TRBJ2-5; the D is unclear. There are 15 residues in the CDR3. Germline lookup yields CDR1 MDHEN and CDR2 SYDVKM. Trimming took 5 bases from V and 3 from J, leaving 16 bases between them. CDR3 bases: TGTGCCAGCAGTGGACGGCAGGTGGGTGAAGAGACCCAGTACTTC. It is translated as CASSGRQVGEETQYF.

About this clone itself: Other DNA sequences from this sample encode an identical CDR3 as well. The CDR3 sequence is CASSVGTLSSYEQYF. CDR3 DNA: TGTGCCAGCAGCGTAGGGACCCTGTCCTCCTACGAGCAGTACTTC. The chain employs TRBV9 and TRBJ2-7; D call uncertain. V gave up 0 bases and J gave up 0 bases, with 10 bases separating them. The germline CDR1 and CDR2 sequences are SGDLS and YYNGEE. This CDR3 has 15 residues.

The chain combines TRBV4-3 with TRBJ2-7, with D unclear. The CDR3 is 15 residues long. V was clipped by 0 bases and J by 4 bases, with 13 bases between them. Germline assignment: CDR1 LGHNA and CDR2 YSLEER. The CDR3 nucleotides are TGCGCCAGCAGCCAAGATCCCTTTGACCAATACGAGCAGTACTTC. Its translation: CASSQDPFDQYEQYF.

V usage is TRBV7-2 and J usage is TRBJ2-7, with 9 bases identical to TRBD2. The CDR3 spans 16 residues. The V segment lost 2 bases and the J segment 6 bases; nucleotides outside the gene matches: 11. CDR1 SGHTA and CDR2 FQGNSA come from the germline V gene. CDR3 sequence reads: CASSLTQAGGGFEQYF. The CDR3 DNA sequence: TGTGCCAGCAGCTTAACACAAGCGGGAGGTGGTTTCGAGCAGTACTTC. The whole variable domain, filled in from reference TRBV7-2 and TRBJ2-7, reads GAGVSQSPSNKVTEKGKDVELRCDPISGHTALYWYRQSLGQGLEFLIYFQGNSAPDKSGLPSDRFSAERTGGSVSTLTIQRTQQEDSAVYLCASSLTQAGGGFEQYFGPGTRLTVT.

This chain connects TRBV28 to TRBJ1-5, with D perhaps matching TRBD1 (5 bases). This CDR3 comprises 13 residues. The germline V gene has CDR1 MDHEN and CDR2 SYDVKM. The V end lost 5 bases, the J end lost 4 bases, and 9 bases lay between the germline ends. The CDR3 DNA follows: TGTGCCAGCAGTGGGACGGGAAATCAGCCCCAGCATTTT. Translated: CASSGTGNQPQHF.

This clone came up once. The same CDR3 arises from other DNA sequences in this sample as well. The gene calls are TRBV18 and TRBJ2-3, with unresolved D. The CDR3 sequence is 13 residues long. Germline CDR1 reads KGHSH; CDR2 reads LQKENI. The ends were cut back, 3 bases at V and 0 bases at J, with 4 bases in the middle. The CDR3 DNA follows: TGTGCCAGCTCACCCCCCAGCACAGATACGCAGTATTTT. It yields the protein CASSPPSTDTQYF.

The gene calls are TRBV7-2 and TRBJ1-2, with a weak D call TRBD1 (6 bases). Trimming shortened V by 5 bases and J by 8 bases, and 18 bases separated the two germline ends. In germline, CDR1 is SGHTA, CDR2 FQGNSA. This CDR3 has 14 residues. DNA of the CDR3: TGTGCCAGCAGCCCCAGGACAGTTCTAGGAGGCTACACCTTC. It translates to CASSPRTVLGGYTF.

There are a few counts of this clone. This chain links TRBV7-6 with TRBJ2-7; D might be TRBD2 (6 bases). Trimming took off 3 bases at V and 5 bases at J, with 11 bases between the two ends. The CDR3 is 13 amino acids. The V gene's germline CDR1 is SGHVS and CDR2 FNYEAQ. In DNA, the CDR3 is TGTGCCAGCAGCTTCCGGAGGGGAGACGAGCAGTACTTC. It encodes CASSFRRGDEQYF.

This clone occurred a few times. The CDR3 DNA reads as TGTGCCAGCAGCTTCCGGCAGGGCCGATCTCTCACAGATACGCAGTATTTT. As protein: CASSFRQGRSLTDTQYF. The chain links TRBV13 to TRBJ2-3, with a possible D match to TRBD1 (5 bases). CDR3 length: 17 residues. Trimming left V 3 bases short and J 2 bases short, with 18 bases between. The germline V gene has CDR1 PRHDT and CDR2 FYEKMQ (reference sequence).

This clone was picked up a small number of times. V is TRBV6-1 and J is TRBJ1-4; the D gene is possibly TRBD1 (6 bases). The V gene lost 7 bases and the J gene lost 4 bases, with 16 bases spanning the gap. The CDR3 sequence is 15 residues long. Germline-derived CDR1 and CDR2 are MNHNS and SASEGT. CDR3 sequence: CASTLGGALNEKLFF. The CDR3 coding sequence is TGTGCCAGCACCTTGGGGGGGGCGCTTAATGAAAAACTGTTTTTT.

A few counts support this clone. The chain joins TRBV5-1 to TRBJ2-5; no clear D gene. The V end was cut by 4 bases, the J end by 1 base, with 11 bases between. Germline CDR1 and CDR2: SGHRS and YFSETQ. The CDR3 spans 14 residues. CDR3 in DNA: TGCGCCAGCAGCAAGCCGGGTCTCCAAGAGACCCAGTACTTC. Its translation is CASSKPGLQETQYF.

This clone showed up just a few times. This chain links TRBV7-3 with TRBJ1-1; no clear D. CDR1 is SGHTA and CDR2 is FQGTGA in the germline V gene. The V end was cut by 2 bases, the J end by 0 bases, with 7 bases between. This CDR3 is built from 14 residues. The CDR3 bases are TGTGCCAGCAGCTTAGGCAGCATGAACACTGAAGCTTTCTTT. Amino acids: CASSLGSMNTEAFF.

The chain joins TRBV5-5 to TRBJ1-4; D not resolved. The germline CDR1 and CDR2 sequences are SGHKS and YYEKEE (reference sequence). Trimming left V 0 bases short and J 4 bases short, with 10 bases between. The CDR3 sequence is 15 residues long. Here the CDR3 reads CASSLEASLNEKLFF. The CDR3 DNA sequence: TGTGCCAGCAGCTTGGAAGCTAGCCTTAATGAAAAACTGTTTTTT.

This clone has more than one count but fewer than ten. This sequence joins TRBV9 and TRBJ1-1; D perhaps matches TRBD1 (5 bases). Germline values: CDR1 SGDLS, CDR2 YYNGEE. This CDR3 has 14 amino acids. V lost 0 bases, J lost 10 bases, and 16 bases lay in between. The CDR3 nucleotides read TGTGCCAGCAGCGTAGATGGAACAGTGAGGGGAGCTTTCTTT. It codes for CASSVDGTVRGAFF.

V and J are TRBV28 and TRBJ2-6, with D perhaps being TRBD1 or TRBD2 (5 bases each). Trimming pared 1 base from V and 0 bases from J, leaving 7 bases between. Germline lookup yields CDR1 MDHEN and CDR2 SYDVKM. This CDR3 is 16 amino acids long. The CDR3: CASSLYGGSGANVLTF. DNA of the CDR3: TGTGCCAGCAGTTTATATGGGGGCTCTGGGGCCAACGTCCTGACTTTC. Full variable domain (outside the CDR3, taken from reference TRBV28 and TRBJ2-6): DVKVTQSSRYLVKRTGEKVFLECVQDMDHENMFWYRQDPGLGLRLIYFSYDVKMKEKGDIPEGYSVSREKKERFSLILESASTNQTSMYLCASSLYGGSGANVLTFGAGSRLTVL.

The genes are TRBV2 and TRBJ2-5; TRBD1 matches at 8 bases. Germline CDR1 and CDR2: SNHLY and FYNNEI. Trimming cost V 6 bases and J 7 bases; bases outside gene matches: 13. The CDR3 covers 15 residues. The CDR3 nucleotides read TGTGCCAGCAGGCGTCCCGGGACAGGCCTCGGGACCCAGTACTTC. It is translated as CASRRPGTGLGTQYF.

CDR3 residues: CASSLDRGYSDGDTQYF. As DNA, the CDR3 is TGTGCCAGCAGCTTAGATAGGGGGTATTCGGACGGGGATACGCAGTATTTT. The V call is TRBV11-2, the J call TRBJ2-3, with a weak D call TRBD1 (6 bases). The CDR3 loop spans 17 amino acids. Germline lookup yields CDR1 SGHAT and CDR2 FQNNGV. Trimming pared 0 bases from V and 6 bases from J, leaving 19 bases between.

The V and J genes are TRBV11-3 and TRBJ2-2, with D tentatively TRBD1 or TRBD2 (5 bases each). This CDR3 is 15 amino acids long. The germline V gene encodes CDR1 SGHNT and CDR2 YENEEA. V was cut by 4 bases and J by 4 bases, with 13 bases left in between. The CDR3 spells CASSSPGTGTGELFF. CDR3 nucleotides: TGTGCCAGCAGCTCACCCGGGACGGGCACCGGGGAGCTGTTTTTT.

V and J are TRBV2 and TRBJ2-7; D might be TRBD2 (6 bases). From germline, CDR1 is SNHLY and CDR2 FYNNEI. V gave up 8 bases and J gave up 2 bases, with 13 bases separating them. The CDR3 covers 13 residues. The CDR3 DNA reads as TGTGCCAGCGCCGAAGGACTAACCTACGAGCAGTACTTC. This translates into CASAEGLTYEQYF. Full variable domain (outside the CDR3, taken from reference TRBV2 and TRBJ2-7): EPEVTQTPSHQVTQMGQEVILRCVPISNHLYFYWYRQILGQKVEFLVSFYNNEISEKSEIFDDQFSVERPDGSNFTLKIRSTKLEDSAMYFCASAEGLTYEQYFGPGTRLTVT.